The entry below gives a single T cell receptor beta chain sequence along with its context. Its antigen is still unknown. The CDR3 spans 13 residues. Germline V gives CDR1 SGHRS, CDR2 YFSETQ. Trimming removed 7 bases at V and 0 bases at J, with 8 bases between. This entry comes from a study of cytomegalovirus exposure and HLA in healthy donors. Amplification used 60 Vbeta primers and 13 Jbeta primers. Measured with immunoSEQ multiplex PCR; TCRdb has only the in-frame clones, and not every one. The sample carries approximately 260,000 clones, approximately 84% recorded once. The study, taken as a whole, reports: Most TCRs appeared rarely, but some public TCRs recurred in many donors. Sequencing artifact likely explains a cluster of highly shared sequence variants. TCR beta chains associated with HLA were, in a later analysis, more clonally expanded than equally common others. The authors later linked a missense DCLRE1C variant to TCR beta V- and J-gene trimming.

The receptor was derived from a woman in her forties in good health and CMV-seropositive. The chain recombines TRBV5-1 with TRBJ2-4; D call uncertain. The sample comprised PBMCs. The CDR3 here is CASSTLAKNIQYF. CDR3 bases: TGCGCCAGCTCGACTTTAGCCAAAAACATTCAGTACTTC.